Listed below are T cell receptor beta chains from one sample, sequenced in a study of OX40 agonist ivuxolimab in advanced cancers. Clones were read by immunoSEQ multiplex PCR, and TCRdb kept only the in-frame ones, dropping some. The data hold approximately 62,000 clones, with around 90% observed a single time. Sample: CD4+ or CD8+ T cells sorted from blood, taken in a trial of the OX40 agonist ivuxolimab. Source of these receptors: an adult with an advanced solid tumor such as melanoma, head and neck, liver or kidney cancer. The CDR3 runs from the conserved cysteine through the conserved F or W. The D gene is left open where the match is weak. Size is omitted from some rows. Given values are once, few, many or a class for expanded clones.

>TRBV27|TRBJ2-5|NA|TRBD2
TGTGCCAGCAGTTTATCAACTAGCGGGGTAGAGACCCAGTACTTC
CASSLSTSGVETQYF
>TRBV29-1|TRBJ2-5|NA|NA
TGCAGCACACAGGTACCTGGGGAGACCCAGTACTTC
CSTQVPGETQYF
>TRBV18|TRBJ1-5|NA|NA
TGTGCCAGCTCCCGGCAGGAGGGAGATCAGCCCCAGCATTTT
CASSRQEGDQPQHF
>TRBV7-9|TRBJ2-3|NA|TRBD2
TGTGCCAGCAGCGCCGCTAGCGGGGGGGCCGCAGATACGCAGTATTTT
CASSAASGGAADTQYF
>TRBV5-5|TRBJ2-1|NA|NA
TGTGCCAGCAGCTTGGAAGGGGCCAAGCAGTTCTTC
CASSLEGAKQFF
>TRBV11-2|TRBJ1-5|NA|NA
TGTGCCAGCAGCTCTACCCAGGGGCGCGGTCAGCCCCAGCATTTT
CASSSTQGRGQPQHF
>TRBV6-5|TRBJ1-1|few|NA
TGTGCCAGCAGGGGGCTTCTGACGATGAACACTGAAGCTTTCTTT
CASRGLLTMNTEAFF
>TRBV19|TRBJ2-3|NA|NA
TGTTGGAGACCCCTCACAGATACGCAGTATTTT
CWRPLTDTQYF
>TRBV5-1|TRBJ1-1|NA|NA
TGCGCTAGCAGCGGGGGGGCGGCGGGGGACAACACTGAAGCTTTCTTT
CASSGGAAGDNTEAFF
>TRBV27|TRBJ2-7|NA|NA
TGTGCCAGCAGCGAAGACCGTGGGGCCTACGAGCAGTACTTC
CASSEDRGAYEQYF
>TRBV4-3|TRBJ2-7|NA|NA
TGCGCCAGCAGCCAAGATTGGGCCGGAAAATACGAGCAGTACTTC
CASSQDWAGKYEQYF
>TRBV28|TRBJ1-2|few|TRBD1
TGTGCCAGCAGTTTAAACAGGGGGTTAGGTGGCTACACCTTC
CASSLNRGLGGYTF
>TRBV4-3|TRBJ1-1|many|NA
TGCGCCAGCAGCCAGACGCCAGGGGTGACGGCTGAAGCTTTCTTT
CASSQTPGVTAEAFF
>TRBV5-5|TRBJ2-7|NA|NA
TGTGCCAGCAGCCCCAAGGGGGACGGGACCTACGAGCAGTACTTC
CASSPKGDGTYEQYF
>TRBV6-5|TRBJ2-5|NA|NA
TGTGCCAGCAGTTACAAAGGGACCCAGTACTTC
CASSYKGTQYF
>TRBV28|TRBJ2-7|NA|TRBD1
TGTGCCAGCACCAAAGGGACAGGGAGAGAGCAGTACTTC
CASTKGTGREQYF
>TRBV14|TRBJ1-1|few|NA
TGTGCCAGCAGCCCTTTGACGGGGGGCCACACTGAAGCTTTCTTT
CASSPLTGGHTEAFF
>TRBV14|TRBJ1-4|NA|NA
TGTGCCAGCAGCCTCCGACAGGCGCGGGAAAAACTGTTTTTT
CASSLRQAREKLFF
>TRBV6-5|TRBJ1-1|NA|TRBD1
TGTGCCAGCAGTAAAGGGGGCCGAGGAACTGAAGCTTTCTTT
CASSKGGRGTEAFF
>TRBV9|TRBJ2-2|NA|TRBD2
TGTGCCAGCAGACTAGCGGGAGACACCGGGGAGCTGTTTTTT
CASRLAGDTGELFF
>TRBV7-9|TRBJ1-4|NA|TRBD1
TGTGCCAGCAGCGGAACAGGGGGAACAATGAAGAAACTGTTTTTT
CASSGTGGTMKKLFF
>TRBV5-4|TRBJ2-2|NA|NA
TGTGCCAGCAGCTTGTCCGGGGAGCTGTTTTTT
CASSLSGELFF
>TRBV6-5|TRBJ2-7|NA|NA
TGTGCCAGCAGTTACTCGATTAGTAGGGGTTACGAGCAGTACTTC
CASSYSISRGYEQYF
>TRBV18|TRBJ1-3|NA|NA
TGTGCCAGCTCACCTCCATCTGGAGGAAACACCATATATTTT
CASSPPSGGNTIYF
>TRBV4-1|TRBJ1-1|NA|TRBD1
TGCGCCAGCAGCCGACTAGGGACAGGGAACACTGAAGCTTTCTTT
CASSRLGTGNTEAFF
>TRBV19|TRBJ2-2|once|NA
TGTGCCAGTAAAGCCGGGACACTGAACACCGGGGAGCTGTTTTTT
CASKAGTLNTGELFF
>TRBV19|TRBJ1-2|NA|NA
TGTGCCAGAACAGGGCCCACTCTAGCCCCGCGTCCCACCTTC
CARTGPTLAPRPTF
>TRBV5-1|TRBJ1-3|NA|TRBD1
TGCGCCAGCAGCCCCCGGACAGGGGGCTCTGGAAACACCATATATTTT
CASSPRTGGSGNTIYF
>TRBV6-1|TRBJ1-5|NA|NA
TGTGCCAGCAGTACCCAGGGAGACAATCAGCCCCAGCATTTT
CASSTQGDNQPQHF
>TRBV11-2|TRBJ2-1|NA|TRBD2
TGTGCCAGCAGCTTATTTTTTCTAGCGGGGGCCGGTTACAATGAGCAGTTCTTC
CASSLFFLAGAGYNEQFF
>TRBV28|TRBJ1-2|NA|NA
TGTGCCAGCAGACCTGGGGAGGGTTCAAACTATGGCTACACCTTC
CASRPGEGSNYGYTF